Below are 18 T cell receptor beta chains sequenced from a single sample in a study of T cells expressing NK-cell markers. After re-calling the 5' RACE reads, TCRdb lists one entry per CDR3 protein, DNA absent. The table gives 200,000 to 300,000 distinct CDR3 sequences; the top ten clones make up around 0.42% of it. Material for sequencing was blood T cells: a sorted CD56 or NKG2C T cell subset, CD4+ or CD8+ T cells, or bulk PBMC T cells (not recorded which). The receptor source for this set is a man younger than 35 in good health.

The V gene is TRBV24-1, the J gene TRBJ2-1; the D call from TCRdb, TRBD2, cannot be confirmed without DNA. CDR3 length: 13 amino acids. Germline V CDR1 and CDR2: KGHDR, SFDVKD. The CDR3 sequence is CATSEGLAVEQFF.

The chain has TRBV7-2 and TRBJ2-3; TCRdb lists TRBD1, though no DNA is available to test this call. This CDR3 region has 17 residues. Germline CDR1 and CDR2: SGHTA and FQGNSA. This CDR3 reads CASSHPNTGASTDTQYF. The complete variable domain, with remaining parts taken from reference TRBV7-2 and TRBJ2-3, reads GAGVSQSPSNKVTEKGKDVELRCDPISGHTALYWYRQSLGQGLEFLIYFQGNSAPDKSGLPSDRFSAERTGGSVSTLTIQRTQQEDSAVYLCASSHPNTGASTDTQYFGPGTRLTVL.

The chain recombines TRBV5-1 with TRBJ2-1; TCRdb indicates TRBD2, and absent DNA this call remains unverified. This CDR3 comprises 17 residues. Germline values: CDR1 SGHRS, CDR2 YFSETQ. The CDR3 is CASSFLTSGRGDNEQFF.

The chain combines TRBV12-3 or TRBV12-4 with TRBJ2-2; TCRdb returns TRBD2, unconfirmable since there is no DNA. This CDR3 is built from 18 residues. The CDR3 loop is CASSRTSGRSRHTGELFF.

The chain combines TRBV3-1 with TRBJ2-6. There are 13 residues in the CDR3. Germline CDR1 and CDR2: LGHDT and YNNKEL (reference sequence). CDR3 residues: CASSQGWANVLTF.

J is TRBJ2-7 and V is TRBV7-3; the D call from TCRdb, TRBD2, cannot be confirmed without DNA. The CDR3 runs 13 residues. Germline lookup yields CDR1 SGHTA and CDR2 FQGTGA. The CDR3 region is CASSSGRAREQYF.

This chain joins TRBV5-1 and TRBJ2-3; without DNA, the TCRdb call of TRBD2 cannot be checked. The CDR3 is 13 amino acids. Germline lookup yields CDR1 SGHRS and CDR2 YFSETQ. CDR3 in amino acids: CAARSGSTDTQYF.

V usage is TRBV6-5 and J usage is TRBJ2-5. CDR1 is MNHEY and CDR2 is SVGAGI in the germline V gene. This CDR3 region has 11 residues. The CDR3 sequence: CASGETETQYF.

The CDR3 protein is CSATTGWGNQPQHF. This chain joins TRBV20-1 and TRBJ1-5; without DNA, the TCRdb call of TRBD1 cannot be checked. There are 14 residues in the CDR3. CDR1 and CDR2 from the germline V gene are DFQATT and SNEGSKA (reference sequence).

The chain links TRBV5-1 to TRBJ2-5; TCRdb selects TRBD1, and the lack of DNA leaves this call unchecked. Germline lookup yields CDR1 SGHRS and CDR2 YFSETQ. The CDR3 contains 14 residues. The CDR3 here is CASSRTGGGETQYF.

J is TRBJ2-5 and V is TRBV15. This CDR3 has 13 residues. Germline CDR1 LNHNV, CDR2 YYDKDF (reference sequence). This CDR3 reads CATTNRVRETQYF.

V and J are TRBV7-9 and TRBJ1-4; TCRdb lists TRBD1, though no DNA is available to test this call. The CDR3 is 16 residues long. The germline CDR1 and CDR2 sequences are SEHNR and FQNEAQ (reference sequence). The CDR3 sequence is CASSLGEDATNEKLFF.

This rearrangement joins TRBV10-3 to TRBJ2-5; TCRdb's assignment of TRBD1 cannot be checked, as there is no DNA. Germline V gene sequence: CDR1 ENHRY, CDR2 SYGVKD. The CDR3 loop spans 13 amino acids. Here the CDR3 reads CASRDRGQETQYF.

The J gene is TRBJ1-5, the V gene TRBV20-1. This CDR3 spans 14 amino acids. Per the germline V gene, CDR1 is DFQATT and CDR2 is SNEGSKA (reference sequence). The CDR3 loop reads CSARRSSGNQPQHF.

The V gene is TRBV11-1, the J gene TRBJ2-3. The CDR3 totals 18 residues. Germline CDR1 SGHAT, CDR2 FQDESV (reference sequence). The CDR3 here is CASSLGGQTLTSTDTQYF.

The chain employs TRBV7-2 and TRBJ2-1; TCRdb indicates TRBD2, and absent DNA this call remains unverified. Germline CDR1 reads SGHTA; CDR2 reads FQGNSA. This CDR3 comprises 14 residues. CDR3 residues: CASSLALEGTEQFF.

This rearrangement joins TRBV12-3 or TRBV12-4 to TRBJ2-7; the D gene TCRdb calls, TRBD1, cannot be checked with no DNA. The CDR3 length is 14 residues. The CDR3 loop is CASSLGTAAYEQYF.

This sequence joins TRBV20-1 and TRBJ2-3; TCRdb gives TRBD1 as the D gene, but with no DNA this cannot be confirmed. CDR1 is DFQATT and CDR2 is SNEGSKA in the germline V gene (reference sequence). The CDR3 is 14 amino acids. The chain's CDR3 is CSELPLQGADTQYF.